This is a list of T cell receptor beta chains from one sample in a study of T cell clonotyping in hematopoietic cell transplantation. The repertoire was sequenced with immunoSEQ multiplex PCR; TCRdb's copy has only in-frame clones and lacks some. The sample lists roughly 40,000 clones, 95% occurring once. The sequenced sample consisted of peripheral blood mononuclear cells. The receptors were sampled from a man younger than 40 in good health. Some clones in this sample may be carry-over from other donors' samples. Each CDR3 is given with its conserved first and last residue. D genes are given only for firm matches. Only some rows state a clone size, as once, few, many or a class for expanded clones.

V	size	J	D	length	CDR3	DNA
TRBV7-2	once	TRBJ1-2	.	15	CASSLTGARDYGYTF	TGTGCCAGCAGCTTAACGGGGGCGAGGGACTATGGCTACACCTTC
TRBV21-1	.	TRBJ1-5	.	15	CASSKVLPGTQPQHF	TGTGCCAGCAGCAAAGTTTTACCGGGGACTCAGCCCCAGCATTTT
TRBV11-3	.	TRBJ1-4	.	14	CASSFGAANEKLFF	TGTGCCAGCAGCTTCGGGGCGGCTAATGAAAAACTGTTTTTT
TRBV7-9	.	TRBJ2-3	TRBD1	14	CASSSYQGDLRQYF	TGTGCCAGCAGCTCGTACCAGGGGGATCTCAGGCAGTATTTT
TRBV7-2	few	TRBJ2-3	TRBD2	15	CASSSTSGNTDTQYF	TGTGCCAGCAGCTCCACTAGCGGGAACACAGATACGCAGTATTTT
TRBV5-4	once	TRBJ2-1	TRBD2	17	CASSPRSKGLVNNEQFF	TGTGCCAGCAGCCCCCGGAGCAAGGGACTAGTGAATAATGAGCAGTTCTTC
TRBV2	.	TRBJ1-2	.	14	CASSEALGGFSYTF	TGTGCCAGCAGTGAAGCGCTGGGGGGTTTTAGCTACACCTTC
TRBV5-1	.	TRBJ2-3	TRBD1	14	CASSGQGALDTQYF	TGCGCCAGCTCTGGACAGGGGGCTTTAGATACGCAGTATTTT
TRBV2	once	TRBJ1-1	.	11	CASRTAGAAFF	TGTGCCAGCAGGACCGCGGGGGCGGCTTTCTTT
TRBV5-1	.	TRBJ1-2	TRBD1	16	CASSLEGQGGKNGYTF	TGCGCCAGCAGTTTGGAGGGCCAGGGGGGAAAAAATGGCTACACCTTC
TRBV7-8	.	TRBJ1-3	.	12	CASREVGNTIYF	TGTGCCAGCAGGGAGGTTGGAAACACCATATATTTT
TRBV27	.	TRBJ1-2	TRBD1	12	CASSTGGSGYTF	TGTGCCAGCAGTACAGGGGGCTCTGGCTACACCTTC
TRBV4-1	.	TRBJ2-2	TRBD2	16	CASSVRWTSSTGELFF	TGCGCCAGCAGCGTCCGGTGGACTAGCAGTACCGGGGAGCTGTTTTTT